Below are 12 T cell receptor beta chains sequenced from a single sample in a study of OX40 agonist ivuxolimab in advanced cancers. Libraries were prepared by immunoSEQ multiplex PCR; TCRdb keeps only in-frame clonotypes and omits some of them. Here the sample spans roughly 16,000 clones, 86% being singletons. This sample comprised CD4+ or CD8+ T cells sorted from blood, obtained in a trial of the OX40 agonist ivuxolimab. These receptors were taken from an adult with an advanced solid tumor such as melanoma, head and neck, liver or kidney cancer.

V usage is TRBV5-1 and J usage is TRBJ2-2, with 8 bases aligning to TRBD2. Germline trimming cut 7 bases from V and 4 bases from J; bases unmatched to any gene: 9. This CDR3 is built from 15 residues. Germline assignment: CDR1 SGHRS and CDR2 YFSETQ. CDR3 coding DNA: TGCGCCAGCTCCCCTCTAGCGGGTGGCACCGGGGAGCTGTTTTTT. It codes for CASSPLAGGTGELFF.

The chain carries TRBV7-2 and TRBJ2-1; the D is unclear. The germline gives CDR1 SGHTA, CDR2 FQGNSA. The germline V and J ends were trimmed by 5 bases and 5 bases, with 10 bases remaining between them. The CDR3 contains 13 residues. The CDR3 is CASSTNRDNEQFF. The CDR3 nucleotides are TGTGCCAGCAGCACCAACCGGGACAATGAGCAGTTCTTC.

Of note for this clone: It is unclear where the CDR3 begins or ends on the DNA, so no DNA is shown, and the CDR3 is as TCRdb lists it. This chain links TRBV27 with TRBJ2-7; the D call in the table, TRBD1, was not verified against the DNA. The CDR3 comprises 16 residues, both ends counted. From germline, CDR1 is MNHEY and CDR2 SMNVEV (reference sequence). CDR3 amino acids: CASSTSTGVRDLEQYF.

This chain joins TRBV9 and TRBJ2-7; D could derive from TRBD1 or TRBD2 (6 bases each). Germline lookup yields CDR1 SGDLS and CDR2 YYNGEE. V was clipped by 4 bases and J by 0 bases, with 17 bases between them. This CDR3 is built from 16 residues. The CDR3, as DNA: TGTGCCAGCAGCCCGCGGAGGGGGTTTAACTCCTACGAGCAGTACTTC. It specifies CASSPRRGFNSYEQYF.

J is TRBJ1-1 and V is TRBV7-4, with a possible D match to TRBD1 (5 bases). The germline gives CDR1 SGHVT, CDR2 SQSDAQ. Trimming removed 1 base from V and 4 bases from J, with 10 bases in between. This CDR3 is 14 amino acids long. In nucleotides, the CDR3 is TGTGCCAGCAGCTTAGGCAGGGTGGGCACTGAAGCTTTCTTT. Protein product: CASSLGRVGTEAFF. Combining the CDR3 with reference TRBV7-4 and TRBJ1-1 gives the whole variable domain GAGVSQSPRYKVAKRGRDVALRCDSISGHVTLYWYRQTLGQGSEVLTYSQSDAQRDKSGRPSGRFSAERPERSVSTLKIQRTEQGDSAVYLCASSLGRVGTEAFFGQGTRLTVV.

This clone was seen a handful of times. DNA for the CDR3: TGTGCCAGCAGTTTATCCCTAGGGGTCGGTGGCTACACCTTC. It is translated as CASSLSLGVGGYTF. J is TRBJ1-2 and V is TRBV27; the D gene is possibly TRBD1 (5 bases). Germline V gene sequence: CDR1 MNHEY, CDR2 SMNVEV (reference sequence). The CDR3 runs to 14 residues. The V end lost 0 bases, the J end lost 7 bases, and 12 bases lay between the germline ends.

The V and J genes are TRBV7-8 and TRBJ1-1; D gene unclear. Trimming removed 5 bases at V and 4 bases at J, with 14 bases between. Per the germline V gene, CDR1 is SGHVS and CDR2 is FQNEAQ. The CDR3 is made up of 14 amino acids. The CDR3 nucleotides read TGTGCCAGCAGCCCCCGGGCGGAAACCACTGAAGCTTTCTTT. Translating gives CASSPRAETTEAFF.

This chain links TRBV9 with TRBJ2-3; possibly TRBD1 or TRBD2 for D (5 bases each). The length of the CDR3 is 16 residues. Per the germline V gene, CDR1 is SGDLS and CDR2 is YYNGEE. Trimming took off 8 bases at V and 4 bases at J, with 23 bases between the two ends. The CDR3 sequence: CASPRLGRDGADTQYF. The CDR3 region has the DNA TGTGCCAGTCCCCGTTTGGGACGGGATGGGGCAGATACGCAGTATTTT.

V is TRBV10-1 and J is TRBJ1-1; maybe TRBD1 (6 bases). Germline V lookup: CDR1 WNHNN, CDR2 SYGVQD (reference sequence). V lost 11 bases to trimming and J lost 3 bases, with 25 bases between them. The CDR3 extends over 16 amino acids. CDR3 DNA: TGCGCCGGGGACAAGATTTACAGGGAAGGGGACACTGAAGCTTTCTTT. Its protein is CAGDKIYREGDTEAFF.

The rearrangement uses TRBV4-2 and TRBJ2-3; D gene uncertain. The CDR3 is made up of 16 amino acids. Trimming shortened V by 1 base and J by 2 bases, and 13 bases separated the two germline ends. Per the germline V gene, CDR1 is LGHNA and CDR2 is YNFKEQ. The chain's CDR3 is CASSQVAPGNTDTQYF. CDR3 DNA: TGTGCCAGCAGCCAAGTTGCGCCAGGAAACACAGATACGCAGTATTTT.

This chain joins TRBV11-2 and TRBJ2-2; D possibly corresponds to TRBD1 (6 bases). The CDR3 sequence is 16 residues long. In germline, CDR1 is SGHAT, CDR2 FQNNGV. Trimming pared 2 bases from V and 7 bases from J, leaving 17 bases between. DNA of the CDR3: TGTGCCAGCAGCTTATGGGGGACAAGGGTCGGCGGGGAGCTGTTTTTT. As protein: CASSLWGTRVGGELFF.

This sequence joins TRBV18 and TRBJ2-3; D possibly corresponds to TRBD2 (6 bases). V was clipped by 4 bases and J by 3 bases, with 17 bases between them. This CDR3 region has 16 residues. CDR1 is KGHSH, CDR2 LQKENI, per germline. In nucleotides, the CDR3 is TGTGCCAGCTCACGGGAGGTCCCCTCGGAGACAGATACGCAGTATTTT. Translation gives CASSREVPSETDTQYF.